This T cell receptor beta chain was profiled in a study of CD8 T cell repertoires and HIV-1 epitope variants. Survey-depth immunoSEQ sequencing covered TCR beta CDR3 regions. Assay used: immunoSEQ multiplex PCR; TCRdb lists only in-frame clones, some missing. The repertoire consists of nearly 3,500 clones, with about 65% occurring once and the leading ten covering around two fifths. On this clone: Its antigen is unknown.

The V segment lost 5 bases and the J segment 0 bases; nucleotides outside the gene matches: 6. CDR1 and CDR2 from the germline V gene are SGHVS and FQNEAQ. The CDR3 contains 15 residues. The chain is built from TRBV7-8 and TRBJ1-1; 7 positions match TRBD1. This clonotype originated in a male donor with HIV. Sequencing was carried out using cultured CD8+ T cells derived from PBMCs. CDR3 nucleotide sequence: TGTGCCAGCAGCCCGTGGGACAGTCTGAACACTGAAGCTTTCTTT. It is translated as CASSPWDSLNTEAFF.